This TCR beta chain was sequenced in a study of siplizumab effects on memory and regulatory T cells. Sequenced by immunoSEQ multiplex PCR; TCRdb stores in-frame clones only, minus some. In the table there are around 120,000 clones, approximately 94% of which are singletons. The germline V gene has CDR1 SGHNT and CDR2 YYREEE (reference sequence). The CDR3 extends over 14 amino acids. With V trimmed by 4 bases and J by 1 base, 4 bases remained unmatched. The chain combines TRBV5-4 with TRBJ1-1, with TRBD1 matching 7 bases. Sequencing input: non-Treg CD4+ T cells sorted from blood. The sequence was obtained from a human donor in good health. In nucleotides, the CDR3 is TGTGCCAGCAGCGTACAGGGGCGGAACACTGAAGCTTTCTTT. This codes for CASSVQGRNTEAFF.